A selection of T cell receptor beta chains follows, all from one sample in a study of blood T cell repertoires in COVID-19. Data came from immunoSEQ multiplex PCR; TCRdb stores just in-frame clones and leaves some out. The sample has approximately 230,000 clones, around 88% seen once; the top ten hold 5.7%. Sequencing input: peripheral blood. The receptors come from a man at least 80 years old with acute or convalescent COVID-19. Each CDR3 is given with its conserved first and last residue. D genes are given only for firm matches. A clone size is listed for some rows: how often the clone was seen (once, few, many), or a class if it is expanded.

J gene,clone size,V gene,D gene,CDR3 DNA,CDR3 protein
TRBJ2-7,.,TRBV5-4,TRBD2,TGTGCCAGCAGCAGCGGGACTAGCGGACCTACGCGGTACTTC,CASSSGTSGPTRYF
TRBJ2-7,.,TRBV11-2,TRBD1,TGTGCCAGCAGCTTAGAGTGGACAGGGACCAACGAGCAGTACTTC,CASSLEWTGTNEQYF
TRBJ2-7,.,TRBV18,TRBD2,TGTGCCAGCTCACCGGGACTAGCGTTGGACGAGCAGTACTTC,CASSPGLALDEQYF
TRBJ2-5,.,TRBV18,.,TGTGCCAGCTCACCAAACCAGGGCCAAGAGACCCAGTACTTC,CASSPNQGQETQYF
TRBJ1-4,.,TRBV27,TRBD1,TGTGCCAGCAGTTCCTCAGGGGGCCGGTGGGAAAAACTGTTTTTT,CASSSSGGRWEKLFF
TRBJ2-5,.,TRBV2,TRBD1,TGTGCCAGCAGGGCAGGGGGAGAGACCCAGTACTTC,CASRAGGETQYF
TRBJ2-7,few,TRBV4-1,.,TGCGCCAGCAGCCAAGGGACAGACTACGAGCAGTACTTC,CASSQGTDYEQYF
TRBJ2-7,.,TRBV27,.,TGTGCCAGCAGTTTTACTCGAGGGCCCTACGAGCAGTACTTC,CASSFTRGPYEQYF
TRBJ1-1,few,TRBV19,TRBD1,TGTGCCAGTAGTCAGGGACAGACCGTGAACACTGAAGCTTTCTTT,CASSQGQTVNTEAFF
TRBJ2-1,.,TRBV7-9,TRBD2,TGTGCCAGCAGCTTAGCGGGAGGGGTCGATGAGCAGTTCTTC,CASSLAGGVDEQFF
TRBJ2-1,.,TRBV11-2,.,TGTGCCAGCAGCCTCGGGACTCCTCTATACAATGAGCAGTTCTTC,CASSLGTPLYNEQFF
TRBJ2-1,.,TRBV5-1,TRBD1,TGCGCCAGCAGCTTTCAGGACAGGGTCTTAGAGCAGTTCTTC,CASSFQDRVLEQFF
TRBJ2-7,.,TRBV28,.,TGTGCCAGCAGTCGAATGGACAGCTCCTACGAGCAGTACTTC,CASSRMDSSYEQYF
TRBJ1-2,.,TRBV27,TRBD1,TGTGCCAGCAGTCACACTTCGGACAGGCGAAACGGCTATGGCTACACCTTC,CASSHTSDRRNGYGYTF
TRBJ2-1,.,TRBV3-1/TRBV3-2,.,TGTGCCAGCAGCCACTCGTCGGGACTCCACGCTCGGTACTTCTTC,CASSHSSGLHARYFF
TRBJ1-3,.,TRBV7-8,.,TGTGCCAGCAGCTTATCCTCCGGGAACACCATATATTTT,CASSLSSGNTIYF
TRBJ2-7,.,TRBV2,.,TGTGCCAGCAGCCCCCGACTAGAGAGCGAGCAGTACTTC,CASSPRLESEQYF
TRBJ1-2,.,TRBV6-2/TRBV6-3,.,TGTGCCAGCAGCCCCACAGGGAACGGCTACACCTTC,CASSPTGNGYTF
TRBJ2-7,.,TRBV7-2,TRBD2,TGTGCCAGCAGCAAACTAGCGGGAGACCAATACTTC,CASSKLAGDQYF
TRBJ1-2,.,TRBV13,TRBD1,TGTGCCAGCAGCCGGTCAGGGGGCGACGGCTACACCTTC,CASSRSGGDGYTF
TRBJ1-1,.,TRBV11-1,.,TGTGCCAGCAGCCCCGGCGGGTGGAGCACTGAAGCTTTCTTT,CASSPGGWSTEAFF
TRBJ1-5,.,TRBV16,TRBD1,TGTGCCAGCAGCTATCGGGACAGGGGGCAGCCCCAGCATTTT,CASSYRDRGQPQHF
TRBJ2-7,.,TRBV5-1,.,TGCGCCAGCAGCTTGGCTATGGGGGCCGAGCAGTACTTC,CASSLAMGAEQYF
TRBJ2-3,.,TRBV3-1/TRBV3-2,TRBD2,TGTGCCAGCAGCCAGCCCCGGGGGGGAGCCGATACGCAGTATTTT,CASSQPRGGADTQYF
TRBJ2-7,.,TRBV28,.,TGTGCCAGCAGCCTTCTAATGGGCAGGGATCGAACCTACGAGCAGTACTTC,CASSLLMGRDRTYEQYF
TRBJ1-1,.,TRBV7-9,TRBD1,TGTGCCAGCAGCACACTGACAGGGGTTCATGAGGCTTTCTTT,CASSTLTGVHEAFF
TRBJ2-5,few,TRBV7-3,TRBD1,TGTGCCAGCAGCGACCGTCCGGGACAGGGGCCGGAGACCCAGTACTTC,CASSDRPGQGPETQYF
TRBJ2-7,few,TRBV30,.,TGTGCCTGGGCCGAGGCGGGCTACGAGCAGTACTTC,CAWAEAGYEQYF
TRBJ2-7,.,TRBV7-9,.,TGTGCCAGCAGCTTAGGGGCGGGCTCTGGGCAGTACTTC,CASSLGAGSGQYF
TRBJ1-3,.,TRBV5-5,TRBD1,TGTGCCAGCAGCCTCCCGACAGGGGGAAACACCATATATTTT,CASSLPTGGNTIYF
TRBJ1-1,.,TRBV28,TRBD1,TGTGCCAGCCAACCCGGGACAGGGCACACTGAAGCTTTCTTT,CASQPGTGHTEAFF
TRBJ2-3,.,TRBV28,.,TGTGCCAGCAGTAGCGGGTCAGAGGATACGCAGTATTTT,CASSSGSEDTQYF
TRBJ1-1,.,TRBV18,.,TGTGCCAGCTCAAACAGGGAAGGGAGCACTGAAGCTTTCTTT,CASSNREGSTEAFF
TRBJ1-1,.,TRBV10-2,TRBD1,TGCGCCAGCAGTGCACAGGGGAGAACTGAAGCTTTCTTT,CASSAQGRTEAFF
TRBJ2-7,.,TRBV2,.,TGTGCCAGCAGTGAAGGGACAGACATGTACGAGCAGTACTTC,CASSEGTDMYEQYF
TRBJ2-7,.,TRBV30,TRBD1,TGTGCCTGGAGTGGGGGACAGGGACAAATTGACGAGCAGTACTTC,CAWSGGQGQIDEQYF
TRBJ2-3,few,TRBV28,TRBD2,TGTGCCAGCAGGGCTACTAGCGGAGGCAGCACAGATACGCAGTATTTT,CASRATSGGSTDTQYF
TRBJ1-5,.,TRBV2,TRBD1,TGTGCCAGCAGGGACAGGAGTTACAATCAGCCCCAGCATTTT,CASRDRSYNQPQHF
TRBJ1-1,.,TRBV28,.,TGTGCCAGCAGATTTTCCCCCGGGAACACTGAAGCTTTCTTT,CASRFSPGNTEAFF
TRBJ2-1,.,TRBV5-1,TRBD2,TGCGCCAGCAGCCCGGGGACTAGCGGGAGGAATGAGCAGTTCTTC,CASSPGTSGRNEQFF
TRBJ2-7,.,TRBV4-1,.,TGCGCCAGCAGCCAAGGTCAGGGGTCCTACGAGCAGTACTTC,CASSQGQGSYEQYF